The rows below give T cell receptor beta chains drawn from one sample of a study of T cell repertoires in ileal Crohn's disease. TCRdb keeps only in-frame clones here, not all; method: immunoSEQ multiplex PCR. The data show 15,000 or so clones, approximately 94% seen once. The specimen sequenced was ileal tissue. The receptors stem from an adult with Crohn's disease. CDR3s include the opening cysteine and the closing phenylalanine or tryptophan. A D gene is named only where the DNA matches it firmly.

v_call: TRBV5-4
d_call: TRBD1
j_call: TRBJ1-5
cdr3_length: 15
cdr3_nt: TGTGCCAGCAGCTCCGACAGGGGAGGCAATCAGCCCCAGCATTTT
cdr3_aa: CASSSDRGGNQPQHF

v_call: TRBV9
d_call: TRBD1
j_call: TRBJ1-3
cdr3_length: 13
cdr3_nt: TGTGCCAGCAGCGCGACAGGGGGAAACACCGTATATTTT
cdr3_aa: CASSATGGNTVYF

v_call: TRBV2
d_call: NA
j_call: TRBJ1-4
cdr3_length: 15
cdr3_nt: TGTGCCAGCAGCCTCCGTGCCGCCCAGAATGAAGAACTGTTTTTT
cdr3_aa: CASSLRAAQNEELFF

v_call: TRBV6-1
d_call: NA
j_call: TRBJ2-3
cdr3_length: 14
cdr3_nt: TGTGCCAGCAGTGAGACTACTAGCACAGATACGCAGTATTTT
cdr3_aa: CASSETTSTDTQYF

v_call: TRBV9
d_call: TRBD2
j_call: TRBJ2-1
cdr3_length: 14
cdr3_nt: TGTGCCAGCAGCTCCCGGGGAGGGCACAATGAGCAGTTCTTC
cdr3_aa: CASSSRGGHNEQFF

v_call: TRBV7-9
d_call: NA
j_call: TRBJ2-3
cdr3_length: 15
cdr3_nt: TGTGCCAGCAGCTTACAGACTACCTCCACAGATACGCAGTATTTT
cdr3_aa: CASSLQTTSTDTQYF

v_call: TRBV4-3
d_call: TRBD1
j_call: TRBJ1-2
cdr3_length: 17
cdr3_nt: TGCGCCAGCAGCCAGAGGGCAGGGGGCGATTTGGGGTATGGCTACACCTTC
cdr3_aa: CASSQRAGGDLGYGYTF

v_call: TRBV7-3
d_call: TRBD2
j_call: TRBJ2-3
cdr3_length: 16
cdr3_nt: TGTGCCAGCAGCTACCGGACTAGCAGTGGCAGAGATACGCAGTATTTT
cdr3_aa: CASSYRTSSGRDTQYF

v_call: TRBV15
d_call: TRBD1
j_call: TRBJ1-6
cdr3_length: 20
cdr3_nt: TGTGCCACCAGCAGACCTTACTCGGACAGGTCCAGCTCCTATAATTCACCCCTCCACTTT
cdr3_aa: CATSRPYSDRSSSYNSPLHF

v_call: TRBV4-1
d_call: NA
j_call: TRBJ1-2
cdr3_length: 11
cdr3_nt: TGCGCCAGCAGCCAAGGGCCCAGGGCCACCTTC
cdr3_aa: CASSQGPRATF

v_call: TRBV18
d_call: NA
j_call: TRBJ2-7
cdr3_length: 14
cdr3_nt: TGTGCCAGCTCGCGGACAGACCCTCCCTACGAGCAGTACTTC
cdr3_aa: CASSRTDPPYEQYF

v_call: TRBV4-2
d_call: NA
j_call: TRBJ2-1
cdr3_length: 13
cdr3_nt: TGTGCCAGCAGCCCCGGACTGTACAATGAGCAGTTCTTC
cdr3_aa: CASSPGLYNEQFF